This TCR beta chain was documented in a study of control samples from healthy donors and cancer patients (dated by TCRdb to about 2020). Based on the germline V gene, the CDR1 and CDR2 sequences are MGHDK and SYGVNS. Its CDR3 holds 16 amino acids, cysteine through phenylalanine. CDR3 DNA is the only sequence kept; it has 48 bases, read in frame from the first base. V is clipped by 0 bases and J by 10 bases, and the sequence between their germline boundaries is 22 bases long. The protocol used for the library was the immunoSEQ multiplex PCR assay. TCRdb's version of the immuneACCESS table is confined to in-frame rearrangements and falls short of the full clone set. An unresolved V gene accounts for under half of the shortfall where checked; the remainder is of unknown origin. This sample lists over 100,000 clones; around 92% were detected once. Clones ranked in the top ten supply about 2.5% of the sample.

In regard to this clone: It has no known antigen specificity. No qualities accompany the bases; no much larger clone lies one base away.

Sequencing was performed on blood. The origin of this receptor is a woman between 18 and 30 years old in good health. The rearranged chain carries TRBV25-1 and TRBJ2-7; TRBD2 could be the D gene, as 7 bases match. The sequence in DNA is TGTGCCAGCAGTGAATACCGCCCGGGGGGCCTGGGGGCCCAGTACTTC. Translated, it reads CASSEYRPGGLGAQYF.